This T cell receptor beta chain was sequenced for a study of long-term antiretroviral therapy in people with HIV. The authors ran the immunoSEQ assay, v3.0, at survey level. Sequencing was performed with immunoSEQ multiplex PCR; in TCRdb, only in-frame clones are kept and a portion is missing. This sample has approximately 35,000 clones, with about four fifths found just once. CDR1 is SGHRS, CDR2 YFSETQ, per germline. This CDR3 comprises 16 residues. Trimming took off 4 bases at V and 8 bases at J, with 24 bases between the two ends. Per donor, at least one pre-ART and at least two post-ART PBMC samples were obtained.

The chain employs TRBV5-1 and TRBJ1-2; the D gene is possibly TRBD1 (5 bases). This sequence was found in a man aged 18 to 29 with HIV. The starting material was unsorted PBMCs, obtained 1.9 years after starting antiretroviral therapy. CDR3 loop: CASSTGGTGDLGGYTF. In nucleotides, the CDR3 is TGCGCCAGCAGCACGGGGGGTACAGGAGATTTGGGAGGCTACACCTTC.